Each of the 21 T cell receptor beta chains below was sequenced from the same sample in a study of blood T cells in healthy people across ages. A second roughly 7 to 11 cycle PCR used barcoded and J-beta primers. MiXCR, run by TCRdb on the 5' RACE reads, gives a single entry per CDR3 protein. The table records about 800,000 distinct CDR3 sequences, 20% to 25% of them present only once. These same data were also listed under a study on T cells of mothers and their children.

The source material was blood. All receptors come from a boy under 18 in good health.

The sample holds a few counts of this clonotype. The chain has TRBV29-1 and TRBJ2-2; D is perhaps TRBD1 or TRBD2 (5 bases each). Trimming took 8 bases from V and 2 from J, leaving 12 bases between them. CDR3 size: 13 residues. Looked up from germline, CDR1 is SQVTM and CDR2 is ANQGSEA. Written as DNA, the CDR3 is TGCAGCACGGGGACGGATAACACCGGGGAGCTGTTTTTT. Translated, it gives CSTGTDNTGELFF.

This chain connects TRBV29-1 to TRBJ2-3; 11 nucleotides agree with TRBD2. J was trimmed by 6 bases and V by 8 bases; bases with no gene match: 10. Germline assignment: CDR1 SQVTM and CDR2 ANQGSEA. This CDR3 has 14 amino acids. The CDR3 DNA reads TGCAGCACCTTAGCGGGAGGGGCAGCGGATACGCAGTATTTT. Its translation is CSTLAGGAADTQYF.

V is TRBV7-2 and J is TRBJ2-7; a possible D gene is TRBD2 (6 bases). In germline, CDR1 is SGHTA, CDR2 FQGNSA. V dropped 2 bases and J dropped 1 base, with 9 bases sitting between them. The CDR3 contains 14 residues. CDR3 residues: CASSLRTISYEQYF. CDR3 DNA sequence: TGTGCCAGCAGCTTAAGGACTATTTCCTACGAGCAGTACTTC.

This clonotype was counted only a few times. The rearrangement joins TRBV7-9 to TRBJ1-2; D gene unclear. Trimming removed 6 bases at V and 0 bases at J, with 17 bases between. Germline assignment: CDR1 SEHNR and CDR2 FQNEAQ (reference sequence). The CDR3 totals 16 residues. CDR3 bases: TGTGCCAGCAGTCAAGAGGATTACGGGACTAACTATGGCTACACCTTC. Translation gives CASSQEDYGTNYGYTF.

This clonotype was recorded at least ten times. The chain is built from TRBV7-9 and TRBJ2-7, with D possibly TRBD1 on 5 matching bases. The CDR3 is 15 residues long. V dropped 0 bases and J dropped 1 base, with 10 bases sitting between them. Germline-derived CDR1 and CDR2 are SEHNR and FQNEAQ (reference sequence). This CDR3 reads CASSLAQGASYEQYF. CDR3 nucleotides: TGTGCCAGCAGCTTAGCCCAGGGTGCATCCTACGAGCAGTACTTC.

This clonotype was seen a handful of times. The chain couples TRBV9 to TRBJ1-3, with a weak D call TRBD1 (6 bases). With 4 bases removed from V and 4 bases from J, the gap between germline ends came to 18 bases. The germline V gene encodes CDR1 SGDLS and CDR2 YYNGEE. The CDR3 totals 16 residues. The CDR3 loop reads CASSSQQGRMGNTIYF. Here the CDR3 DNA reads TGTGCCAGCAGCTCACAACAGGGCCGAATGGGAAACACCATATATTTT.

The rearrangement joins TRBV10-3 to TRBJ2-5; D unresolved. Germline V gene sequence: CDR1 ENHRY, CDR2 SYGVKD. This CDR3 spans 15 amino acids. Trimming removed 2 bases at V and 5 bases at J, with 15 bases between. The CDR3, as DNA: TGTGCCATCAGTGAGCCGACCCGGTCATTCGAGACCCAGTACTTC. Translated, it gives CAISEPTRSFETQYF.

A note on this clonotype: A read error may produce the germline difference seen at one junction end. This chain connects TRBV7-9 to TRBJ2-1; the match to TRBD2 covers 11 bases. Germline V gives CDR1 SEHNR, CDR2 FQNEAQ (reference sequence). This CDR3 has 15 residues. The CDR3 DNA follows: TGTGCCGGCAGCTTAGCGGGAGGGCCCTACAATGAGCAGTTCTTC. It codes for CAGSLAGGPYNEQFF.

The chain combines TRBV9 with TRBJ1-6, with TRBD1 as a possible D gene (5 bases). V gave up 0 bases and J gave up 6 bases, with 10 bases separating them. Germline V gene sequence: CDR1 SGDLS, CDR2 YYNGEE. The CDR3 extends over 15 amino acids. CDR3 residues: CASSVGGTTNSPLHF. CDR3 DNA sequence: TGTGCCAGCAGCGTAGGGGGCACGACTAATTCACCCCTCCACTTT.

At least ten counts were recorded for this clonotype. V and J are TRBV7-2 and TRBJ2-4, with 8 bases fitting TRBD1. J gave up 4 bases and V 4 bases, and 6 bases lay outside the gene matches. There are 15 residues in the CDR3. The germline V gene has CDR1 SGHTA and CDR2 FQGNSA. The CDR3 spells CASSSPGQVKNIQYF. Written as DNA, the CDR3 is TGTGCCAGCAGCTCCCCGGGACAGGTGAAAAACATTCAGTACTTC.

The genes are TRBV5-1 and TRBJ1-6, with TRBD1 matching 8 bases. Germline CDR1 reads SGHRS; CDR2 reads YFSETQ. Unmatched junction bases numbered 6, after V lost 0 bases and J lost 7 bases. The CDR3 is 16 residues long. The CDR3: CASSLESQGANSPLHF. CDR3 bases: TGCGCCAGCAGCTTGGAGTCGCAGGGGGCGAATTCACCCCTCCACTTT.

Details on this clonotype: A clone one base away is much larger, so this may be a read error. The chain couples TRBV7-2 to TRBJ1-2; the D gene is possibly TRBD1 (5 bases). Germline V gives CDR1 SGHTA, CDR2 FQGNSA. The CDR3 spans 15 residues. The DNA for the CDR3 is TGTGCCGGCAGCTTAGGGCAGGGATTACGGTATGGCTACACCTTC. Translation: CAGSLGQGLRYGYTF. The whole variable domain, remainder taken from reference TRBV7-2 and TRBJ1-2, is GAGVSQSPSNKVTEKGKDVELRCDPISGHTALYWYRQSLGQGLEFLIYFQGNSAPDKSGLPSDRFSAERTGGSVSTLTIQRTQQEDSAVYLCAGSLGQGLRYGYTFGSGTRLTVV.

This rearrangement joins TRBV28 to TRBJ2-1, with 8 bases identical to TRBD1. The CDR3 loop spans 14 amino acids. Germline V CDR1 and CDR2: MDHEN, SYDVKM. The junction had 9 bases not matched to a gene; V was cut back by 8 bases and J by 6 bases. CDR3 protein: CASDRDRNFNEQFF. The CDR3 DNA reads TGTGCCAGCGACCGGGACAGGAACTTCAATGAGCAGTTCTTC. Full variable domain (rest looked up from reference TRBV28 and TRBJ2-1): DVKVTQSSRYLVKRTGEKVFLECVQDMDHENMFWYRQDPGLGLRLIYFSYDVKMKEKGDIPEGYSVSREKKERFSLILESASTNQTSMYLCASDRDRNFNEQFFGPGTRLTVL.

This clonotype was seen repeatedly, ten times or more. The chain combines TRBV20-1 with TRBJ2-4; D is undetermined. The CDR3 covers 13 residues. V dropped 3 bases and J dropped 0 bases, with 6 bases sitting between them. Germline V lookup: CDR1 DFQATT, CDR2 SNEGSKA (reference sequence). The CDR3, as DNA: TGCAGTGCTAGTCACGTAGCCAAAAACATTCAGTACTTC. Encoded protein: CSASHVAKNIQYF.

This clonotype was observed a few times. CDR3 protein: CASSPDRDNTEAFF. DNA for the CDR3: TGTGCCAGCAGCCCCGACAGGGATAACACTGAAGCTTTCTTT. The chain employs TRBV7-2 and TRBJ1-1; 7 bases fit TRBD1. Germline CDR1 and CDR2: SGHTA and FQGNSA. With V trimmed by 5 bases and J by 2 bases, 5 bases remained unmatched. CDR3 length: 14 amino acids.

The chain is built from TRBV9 and TRBJ2-1; D possibly corresponds to TRBD2 (6 bases). Germline V CDR1 and CDR2: SGDLS, YYNGEE. V dropped 3 bases and J dropped 0 bases, with 16 bases sitting between them. The CDR3 totals 17 residues. CDR3 sequence reads: CASSDGSGWSSYNEQFF. In nucleotides, the CDR3 is TGTGCCAGCAGCGATGGAAGCGGGTGGAGCTCCTACAATGAGCAGTTCTTC.

Concerning this clonotype: Its ends do not fully match the called genes, so a read error is possible. The CDR3 here is CATSESSTGGYEQYF. In nucleotides, the CDR3 is TGTGCCACCAGTGAGTCGAGTACGGGAGGGTACGAGCAGTACTTC. This chain joins TRBV10-3 and TRBJ2-5, with 8 bases that match TRBD2. The J call may be incorrect, as the DNA end agrees better with TRBJ2-7. Germline values: CDR1 ENHRY, CDR2 SYGVKD. The CDR3 totals 15 residues.

The V and J genes are TRBV20-1 and TRBJ2-5; D not resolved. With 4 bases removed from V and 1 base from J, the gap between germline ends came to 13 bases. CDR1 and CDR2 from the germline V gene are DFQATT and SNEGSKA (reference sequence). The CDR3 runs 14 residues. The CDR3 sequence: CSATLEEFQETQYF. The CDR3 DNA reads as TGCAGTGCTACTCTCGAGGAGTTCCAAGAGACCCAGTACTTC.

The chain is built from TRBV10-3 and TRBJ2-1; D remains unclear. In germline, CDR1 is ENHRY, CDR2 SYGVKD. CDR3 size: 12 residues. Trimming removed 3 bases at V and 8 bases at J, with 8 bases between. The CDR3 nucleotides are TGTGCCATCAGTGACTCCCCACATGAGCAGTTCTTC. This codes for CAISDSPHEQFF.

This clonotype showed up just a few times. At one end the junction does not follow the germline gene, possibly because of a read error. V is TRBV3-1 and J is TRBJ1-5, with TRBD1 matching 8 bases. The CDR3 is 15 residues long. Per the germline V gene, CDR1 is LGHDT and CDR2 is YNNKEL (reference sequence). The CDR3 DNA sequence: TGTGCCAGCAGCCGGGGGACAGGCCGCAATCGGCCCCAGCATTTT. Translation: CASSRGTGRNRPQHF.

This clonotype was seen more than once but under ten times. The chain has TRBV27 and TRBJ2-1, with no clear D. The length of the CDR3 is 15 residues. Germline CDR1 reads MNHEY; CDR2 reads SMNVEV (reference sequence). V lost 4 bases and J 3 bases, leaving 13 bases between the germline ends. The CDR3 sequence: CASSSSRADYNEQFF. The CDR3 nucleotides are TGTGCCAGCAGTTCCTCAAGAGCCGACTACAATGAGCAGTTCTTC.